This T cell receptor (beta chain) appears in the sequencing data of a study of shared clonotypes between healthy human individuals. Naive CD8 cells lacked CD45RO and underwent positive selection for CCR7, leaving out terminally differentiated effector memory CD45RA+ cells. TCRdb's table, derived via immunoSEQ multiplex PCR, lists solely in-frame clones and lacks some. Here the sample spans nearly 2 million clones, about 95% being singletons. Trimming cost V 0 bases and J 0 bases; bases outside gene matches: 1. This CDR3 has 16 residues. Germline assignment: CDR1 SGDLS and CDR2 YYNGEE. This clonotype was sampled from a young man in good health. The chain is built from TRBV9 and TRBJ2-7; TRBD2 aligns across 12 bases. The sample taken for sequencing was naive CD8+ T cells sorted from blood. In DNA, the CDR3 is TGTGCCAGCAGCGTAGCGGGACTAGCGGGCTCCTACGAGCAGTACTTC. Protein product: CASSVAGLAGSYEQYF.